Sequencing of this T cell receptor beta chain was carried out in a study of CD8 T cells in ankylosing spondylitis. Findings and caveats of the study: Matched ankylosing spondylitis synovial fluid reportedly showed significant enrichment of disease-linked clones.

Germline V gives CDR1 SGHRS, CDR2 YFSETQ. The CDR3 loop spans 13 amino acids. With 5 bases removed from V and 6 bases from J, the gap between germline ends came to 12 bases. This clonotype was observed many times. Its antigen remains unidentified. From the 5' RACE reads, TCRdb called clonotypes with MiXCR, one entry per CDR3 protein. The table has tens of thousands of distinct CDR3 sequences, around 26% seen once; the top ten hold roughly three fifths. The origin of this receptor is a male donor with ankylosing spondylitis or in good health (not recorded which). The chain links TRBV5-1 to TRBJ1-5; maybe TRBD1 (6 bases). Sample: blood, either unsorted or a sorted T cell fraction (not recorded which). The CDR3 DNA follows: TGCGCCAGCAGTCAGGGGCCGGGTCAGCCCCAGCATTTT. Encoded protein: CASSQGPGQPQHF.